Each of the 10 T cell receptor beta chains below was sequenced from the same sample in a study of regulatory T cells in long-lasting Graves disease (dated by TCRdb to the early 2020s). The sample's time point, from its label and the paper: newly diagnosed GD, antithyroid drugs for less than 3 months. RNA was extracted from PBMCs in TRIzol for both TCR sequencing and RNA sequencing. Receptor libraries were prepared by multiplex PCR. The sequencer listed for this sample is Illumina HiSeq 4000. iRepertoire HTBI primers and Arm-PCR amplification of CDR3 regions were used to construct TCR beta libraries. TCRdb cleaned the public reads at Q25 with fastp, built clones with MiXCR and kept in-frame beta chains. Each record represents a unique CDR3 protein, reported with the most common genes and DNA among its rows. Across this sample there are about 320,000 distinct CDR3 sequences, with 15% to 20% seen only once. Approximately 35% of the sample is in the top ten clones.

Sequencing was performed on peripheral blood mononuclear cells (PBMCs), taken at new diagnosis, from a patient treated with antithyroid drugs. The source of these receptors is a female donor with Graves disease.

This clonotype came up many times. The J gene is TRBJ2-2, the V gene TRBV6-1; D gene uncertain. The V gene's germline CDR1 is MNHNS and CDR2 SASEGT. V dropped 4 bases and J dropped 3 bases, with 12 bases sitting between them. The CDR3 runs 15 residues. CDR3 amino acids: CASSGVQDYTGELFF. CDR3 sequence (DNA): TGTGCCAGCAGTGGGGTACAAGACTACACCGGGGAGCTGTTTTTT.

This clonotype has ten or more counts. The chain links TRBV12-5 to TRBJ2-1; D not certain. CDR1 LGHNT and CDR2 FRNRAP come from the germline V gene. The CDR3 is made up of 12 amino acids. V shed 5 bases and J shed 6 bases, with 8 bases lying between them. The CDR3 reads CASGQAGNEQFF. Here the CDR3 DNA reads TGTGCTAGTGGTCAGGCCGGCAATGAGCAGTTCTTC.

There are many counts of this clonotype. The chain carries TRBV24-1 and TRBJ2-1; weak D call: TRBD1 (6 bases). V gave up 3 bases and J gave up 2 bases, with 10 bases separating them. Germline V lookup: CDR1 KGHDR, CDR2 SFDVKD. The CDR3 loop spans 15 amino acids. CDR3 bases: TGTGCCACCAGTGATCCGGGACATCCCTACAATGAGCAGTTCTTC. Translating gives CATSDPGHPYNEQFF.

This clonotype has only a few counts. The chain carries TRBV6-2 or TRBV6-3 and TRBJ2-3, with D perhaps TRBD2 (5 bases). The CDR3 has 14 residues. V was shortened by 10 bases and J by 4 bases, with 18 bases between the two germline ends. CDR1 and CDR2 (germline): MNHEY, SVGEGT. The CDR3 nucleotides read TGTGCCACCTCGGTAGACACGGAGGCAGATACGCAGTATTTT. Protein: CATSVDTEADTQYF.

At least ten counts were recorded for this clonotype. J is TRBJ2-7 and V is TRBV20-1, with TRBD1 identical over 9 bases. The CDR3 contains 15 residues. From germline, CDR1 is DFQATT and CDR2 SNEGSKA (reference sequence). The J segment lost 0 bases and the V segment lost 5 bases, leaving 8 bases of the junction unmatched. CDR3 loop: CSAVTGGLSSYEQYF. The CDR3 nucleotides read TGCAGTGCTGTAACAGGGGGCTTAAGCTCCTACGAGCAGTACTTC.

The chain is built from TRBV2 and TRBJ1-2; D is undetermined. V lost 8 bases, J lost 7 bases, and 8 bases lay in between. Looked up from germline, CDR1 is SNHLY and CDR2 is FYNNEI. The CDR3 runs to 10 residues. The CDR3 DNA reads as TGTGCCAGCCGTCGGGGTGGCTACACCTTC. Translation gives CASRRGGYTF.

This clonotype was seen many times. The chain is built from TRBV5-1 and TRBJ2-7, with D possibly matching TRBD1 (6 bases). CDR3 length equals 15 residues. Germline loops: CDR1 SGHRS, CDR2 YFSETQ. Deletions cut 7 bases from V and 5 bases from J, with 22 bases between. CDR3 in DNA: TGCGCCAGCGTGCCGACGCCGGACAGACTTCACGAGCAGTACTTC. Its translation is CASVPTPDRLHEQYF.

This chain uses TRBV12-3 or TRBV12-4 with TRBJ2-7, with a tentative D call TRBD1 (5 bases). This CDR3 contains 13 residues. V gave up 8 bases and J gave up 10 bases, with 21 bases separating them. The CDR3 sequence is CASCYQGVPSQYF. CDR3 in DNA: TGTGCCAGCTGCTATCAGGGCGTCCCCTCCCAGTACTTC.

Concerning this clonotype: It may be a read error: a sequence one base away is much more abundant. The conserved phenylalanine or tryptophan normally closing the CDR3 is absent here, so this likely arose from a read error. The chain carries TRBV25-1 and TRBJ1-2; D uncertain. Germline V lookup: CDR1 MGHDK, CDR2 SYGVNS. Between the trimmed V and J ends, which lost 4 bases and 4 bases, there was a span of 10 bases. This CDR3 is built from 13 residues. CDR3 in amino acids: CASSVGVAYGYTL. DNA for the CDR3: TGTGCCAGCAGTGTCGGGGTGGCCTATGGCTACACCCTC.

This clonotype was seen at least ten times. This chain joins TRBV2 and TRBJ1-6, with TRBD1 identical over 7 bases. This CDR3 spans 13 amino acids. Per germline, CDR1 SNHLY and CDR2 FYNNEI. The ends lost 8 bases at V and 7 bases at J; junction bases unmatched: 5. CDR3 protein: CASLQDRNSPLHF. The CDR3 region has the DNA TGTGCCAGCCTACAGGACAGGAATTCACCCCTCCACTTT.